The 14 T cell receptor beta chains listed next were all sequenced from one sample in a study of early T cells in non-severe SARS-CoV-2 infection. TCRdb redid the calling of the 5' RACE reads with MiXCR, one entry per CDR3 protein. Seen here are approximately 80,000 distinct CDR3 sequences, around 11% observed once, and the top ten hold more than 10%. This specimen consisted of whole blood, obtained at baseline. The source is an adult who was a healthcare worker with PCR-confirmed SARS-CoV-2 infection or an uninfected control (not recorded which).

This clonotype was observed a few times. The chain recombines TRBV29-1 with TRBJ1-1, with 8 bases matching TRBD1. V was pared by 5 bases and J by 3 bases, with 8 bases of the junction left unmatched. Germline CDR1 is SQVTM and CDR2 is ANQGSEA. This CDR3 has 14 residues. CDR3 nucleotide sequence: TGCAGCGTTAGTACAGGGGGGATCGACACTGAAGCTTTCTTT. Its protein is CSVSTGGIDTEAFF.

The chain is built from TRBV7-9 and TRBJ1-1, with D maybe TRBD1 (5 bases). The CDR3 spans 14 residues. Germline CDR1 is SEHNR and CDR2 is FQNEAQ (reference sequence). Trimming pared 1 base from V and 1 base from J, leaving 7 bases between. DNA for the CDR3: TGTGCCAGCAGCTTAGTTACAGGGAACACTGAAGCTTTCTTT. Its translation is CASSLVTGNTEAFF.

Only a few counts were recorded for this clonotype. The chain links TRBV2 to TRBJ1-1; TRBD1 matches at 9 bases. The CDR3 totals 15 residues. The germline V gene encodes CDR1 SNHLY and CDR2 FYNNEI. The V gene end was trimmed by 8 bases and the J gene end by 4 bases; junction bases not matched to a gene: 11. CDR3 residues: CASVPSTGGLTEAFF. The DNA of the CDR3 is TGTGCCAGCGTTCCGAGTACAGGGGGCCTCACTGAAGCTTTCTTT.

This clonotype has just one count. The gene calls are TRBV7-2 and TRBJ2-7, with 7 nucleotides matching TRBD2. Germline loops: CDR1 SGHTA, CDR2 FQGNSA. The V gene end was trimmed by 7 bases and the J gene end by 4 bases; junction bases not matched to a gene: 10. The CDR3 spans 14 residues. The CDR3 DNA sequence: TGTGCCAGCACCCCCGGGGGGATTTTTTACGAGCAGTACTTC. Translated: CASTPGGIFYEQYF.

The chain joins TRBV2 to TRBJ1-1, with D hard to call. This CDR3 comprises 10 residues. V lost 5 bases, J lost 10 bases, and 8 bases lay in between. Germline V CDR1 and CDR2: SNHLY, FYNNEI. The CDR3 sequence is CASSLGTAFF. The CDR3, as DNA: TGTGCCAGCAGTTTGGGAACAGCTTTCTTT.

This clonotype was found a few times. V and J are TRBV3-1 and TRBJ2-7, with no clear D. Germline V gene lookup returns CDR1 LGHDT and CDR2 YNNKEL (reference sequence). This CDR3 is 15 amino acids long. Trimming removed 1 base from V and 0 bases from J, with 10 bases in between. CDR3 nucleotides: TGTGCCAGCAGCCAAGGGTTGATCGGCTCCTACGAGCAGTACTTC. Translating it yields CASSQGLIGSYEQYF.

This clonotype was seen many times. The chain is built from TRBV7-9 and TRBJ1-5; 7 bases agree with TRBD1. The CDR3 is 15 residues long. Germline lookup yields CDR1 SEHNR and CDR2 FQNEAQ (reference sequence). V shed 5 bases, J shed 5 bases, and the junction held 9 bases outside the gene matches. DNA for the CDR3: TGTGCCAGCAGCCCAGAGGGACAGCCAGATCAGCCCCAGCATTTT. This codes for CASSPEGQPDQPQHF.

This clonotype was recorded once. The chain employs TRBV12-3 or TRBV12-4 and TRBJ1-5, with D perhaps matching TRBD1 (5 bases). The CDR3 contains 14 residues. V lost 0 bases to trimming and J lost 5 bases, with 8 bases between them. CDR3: CASSLAVGHQPQHF. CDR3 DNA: TGTGCCAGCAGTTTAGCGGTGGGGCATCAGCCCCAGCATTTT.

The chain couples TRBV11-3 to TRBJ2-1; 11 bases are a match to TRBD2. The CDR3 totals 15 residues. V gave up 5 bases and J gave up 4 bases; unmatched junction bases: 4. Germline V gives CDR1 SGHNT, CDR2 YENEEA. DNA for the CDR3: TGTGCCAGCAGCAAAGGGACTAGCGGTTACAATGAGCAGTTCTTC. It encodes CASSKGTSGYNEQFF.

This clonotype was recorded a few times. The CDR3 DNA reads as TGTGCCATCAGGGGGTTACAACAAGAGACCCAGTACTTC. Protein sequence: CAIRGLQQETQYF. V and J are TRBV10-3 and TRBJ2-5; D unclear. Germline V gene data show CDR1 as ENHRY and CDR2 as SYGVKD. V was shortened by 6 bases and J by 2 bases, with 10 bases between the two germline ends. The CDR3 is 13 amino acids.

This CDR3 is CASSVAGNTEAFF. CDR3 coding DNA: TGTGCCAGCAGCGTAGCTGGGAACACTGAAGCTTTCTTT. This chain connects TRBV9 to TRBJ1-1, with D uncertain. CDR1 and CDR2 (germline): SGDLS, YYNGEE. CDR3 length equals 13 residues. V was shortened by 0 bases and J by 1 base, with 4 bases between the two germline ends.

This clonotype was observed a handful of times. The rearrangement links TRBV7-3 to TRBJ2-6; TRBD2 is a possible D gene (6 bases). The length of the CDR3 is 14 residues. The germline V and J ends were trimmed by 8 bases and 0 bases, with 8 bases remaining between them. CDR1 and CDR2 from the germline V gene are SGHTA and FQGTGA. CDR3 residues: CASGRDSGANVLTF. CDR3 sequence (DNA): TGTGCCAGCGGGCGGGACTCTGGGGCCAACGTCCTGACTTTC.

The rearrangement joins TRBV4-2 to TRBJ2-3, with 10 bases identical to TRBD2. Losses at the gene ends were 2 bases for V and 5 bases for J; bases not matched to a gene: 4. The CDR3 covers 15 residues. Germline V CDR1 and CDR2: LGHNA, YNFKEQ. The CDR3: CASSQSGGALDTQYF. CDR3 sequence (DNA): TGTGCCAGCAGCCAAAGCGGGGGGGCCTTAGATACGCAGTATTTT.

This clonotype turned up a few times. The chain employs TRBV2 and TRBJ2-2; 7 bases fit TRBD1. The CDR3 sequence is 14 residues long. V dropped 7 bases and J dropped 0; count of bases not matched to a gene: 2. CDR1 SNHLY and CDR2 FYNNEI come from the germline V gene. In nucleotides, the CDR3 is TGTGCCAGCATTGGGACAGCGAACACCGGGGAGCTGTTTTTT. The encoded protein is CASIGTANTGELFF.